Below are 27 T cell receptor beta chains sequenced from a single sample in a study of T cells in Graves' hyperthyroidism and ophthalmopathy. Amplification targeted TCR beta CDR3 regions from RNA transcripts. RT-PCR in the first round (using the HTBI primer set) targeted the TCR CDR3. TCRdb used MiXCR to reprocess the multiplex PCR reads, holding one entry per CDR3 protein. The table includes about 610,000 distinct CDR3 sequences, approximately 14% detected once. Material for sequencing was blood. The receptors stem from a woman aged 40 to 55 with Graves' ophthalmopathy.

In its sample, this clonotype was seen many times. The chain uses TRBV7-3 and TRBJ2-2, with TRBD2 matching over 7 bases. Losses at the gene ends were 5 bases for V and 4 bases for J; bases not matched to a gene: 13. Per germline, CDR1 SGHTA and CDR2 FQGTGA. The CDR3 spans 17 residues. Written as DNA, the CDR3 is TGTGCCAGCAGCCCTTCTAGCGGTGGAGGTGGCACCGGGGAGCTGTTTTTT. It is translated as CASSPSSGGGGTGELFF. The whole variable domain, remainder taken from reference TRBV7-3 and TRBJ2-2, is GAGVSQTPSNKVTEKGKYVELRCDPISGHTALYWYRQSLGQGPEFLIYFQGTGAADDSGLPNDRFFAVRPEGSVSTLKIQRTERGDSAVYLCASSPSSGGGGTGELFFGEGSRLTVL.

Many counts were recorded for this clonotype. V and J are TRBV27 and TRBJ1-1; no clear D gene. Germline CDR1 and CDR2: MNHEY and SMNVEV (reference sequence). The CDR3 has 14 amino acids. Trimming took 0 bases from V and 4 from J, leaving 9 bases between them. Here the CDR3 reads CASSLSPVSTEAFF. The CDR3 coding sequence is TGTGCCAGCAGTTTATCCCCAGTCTCCACTGAAGCTTTCTTT.

This clonotype was seen many times. This chain connects TRBV30 to TRBJ1-1; D remains unclear. Germline values: CDR1 GTSNPN, CDR2 SVGIG (reference sequence). The germline V and J ends were trimmed by 3 bases and 3 bases, with 5 bases remaining between them. The CDR3 spans 11 residues. CDR3 in amino acids: CAWSWDTEAFF. CDR3 bases: TGTGCCTGGAGCTGGGACACTGAAGCTTTCTTT.

In its sample, this clonotype was seen many times. J is TRBJ2-5 and V is TRBV6-2 or TRBV6-3; TRBD1 matches at 8 bases. Germline V gives CDR1 MNHEY, CDR2 SVGEGT. V trimming: 6 bases; J trimming: 5 bases; junction bases outside the gene matches: 8. The CDR3 extends over 14 amino acids. In nucleotides, the CDR3 is TGTGCCAGCAGCACGGACAGGGAGCGGGAGACCCAGTACTTC. Translating gives CASSTDRERETQYF.

This clonotype was observed at least ten times. The chain recombines TRBV20-1 with TRBJ2-7; D is possibly TRBD2 (6 bases). The CDR3 loop spans 14 amino acids. CDR1 and CDR2 from the germline V gene are DFQATT and SNEGSKA (reference sequence). The germline V and J ends were trimmed by 5 bases and 4 bases, with 18 bases remaining between them. The DNA of the CDR3 is TGCAGTGCTCGCCCTTTCGGGACTGGGTACGAGCAGTACTTC. Protein: CSARPFGTGYEQYF.

As regards this clonotype: A read error may be the cause here, since a much bigger clone is one base away. V gene TRBV29-1 combines with J gene TRBJ2-7, with D unclear. Germline V CDR1 and CDR2: SQVTM, ANQGSEA. CDR3 size: 12 residues. The ends were cut back, 4 bases at V and 4 bases at J, with 11 bases in the middle. The CDR3, as DNA: TGCAGCGTTGTCGTACAAGCTTACGAGCAGTACTTC. Translated, it gives CSVVVQAYEQYF.

Remarks on this clonotype: One end of the junction does not line up with germline, which may come from a read error. The chain recombines TRBV5-1 with TRBJ2-2; 9 bases line up with TRBD1. The CDR3 sequence is 14 residues long. Germline lookup yields CDR1 SGHRS and CDR2 YFSETQ. CDR3: CAISLAGQGLKLFF. Here the CDR3 DNA reads TGCGCCATCAGCTTGGCCGGACAGGGGTTGAAGCTGTTTTTT.

This clonotype was counted many times. The chain recombines TRBV5-1 with TRBJ2-7, with D perhaps matching TRBD1 (6 bases). The CDR3 is 15 amino acids. Germline V gene lookup returns CDR1 SGHRS and CDR2 YFSETQ. V gave up 0 bases and J gave up 5 bases, with 15 bases separating them. CDR3 sequence: CASSLDRVSMDEQYF. DNA of the CDR3: TGCGCCAGCAGCTTGGACAGGGTGTCTATGGACGAGCAGTACTTC.

V is TRBV28 and J is TRBJ2-5; 9 bases align to TRBD2. The CDR3 length is 15 residues. Germline-derived CDR1 and CDR2 are MDHEN and SYDVKM. Trimming cost V 5 bases and J 5 bases; bases outside gene matches: 9. The CDR3 sequence is CASSGTSLPEETQYF. The CDR3 nucleotides are TGTGCCAGCAGTGGGACTAGCCTTCCGGAGGAGACCCAGTACTTC.

This clonotype was seen many times. This chain connects TRBV12-3 or TRBV12-4 to TRBJ1-6; 7 positions agree with TRBD1. Trimming took 2 bases from V and 3 from J; bases not matched to a gene: 1. The CDR3 totals 15 residues. CDR3 residues: CASSLRDSYNSPLHF. The CDR3 bases are TGTGCCAGCAGTTTAAGGGACAGCTATAATTCACCCCTCCACTTT.

This clonotype showed up just a few times. The J gene is TRBJ1-5, the V gene TRBV6-1; D remains unclear. The CDR3 sequence is 13 residues long. Germline assignment: CDR1 MNHNS and CDR2 SASEGT. V lost 6 bases and J lost 1, with 7 bases in between. The CDR3 region has the DNA TGTGCCAGCAGGGGTGCCAGCAATCAGCCCCAGCATTTT. Amino acids: CASRGASNQPQHF.

This clonotype was detected only once. V is TRBV28 and J is TRBJ2-5; no clear D gene. Germline values: CDR1 MDHEN, CDR2 SYDVKM. The V end was cut by 4 bases, the J end by 6 bases, with 9 bases between. The CDR3 is 12 amino acids. CDR3 sequence (DNA): TGTGCCAGCAGTTCGCAAGTCCAGACCCAGTACTTC. It yields the protein CASSSQVQTQYF.

This clonotype was detected many times. The rearrangement uses TRBV6-2 or TRBV6-3 and TRBJ2-3, with D possibly TRBD2 on 6 matching bases. Germline V CDR1 and CDR2: MNHEY, SVGEGT. The germline V and J ends were trimmed by 5 bases and 5 bases, with 8 bases remaining between them. The CDR3 is 12 residues long. This chain's CDR3 is CASSHGGDTQYF. The CDR3 nucleotides read TGTGCCAGCAGTCACGGGGGAGATACGCAGTATTTT.

The CDR3 DNA sequence: TGCAGCGCCCAGACAGGGGCGGATGAAGCTTTCTTT. It specifies CSAQTGADEAFF. The rearrangement links TRBV29-1 to TRBJ1-1; TRBD1 agrees at 8 bases. The V gene end was trimmed by 7 bases and the J gene end by 7 bases; junction bases not matched to a gene: 8. From germline, CDR1 is SQVTM and CDR2 ANQGSEA. CDR3 size: 12 residues.

This clonotype appeared many times. The V gene is TRBV27, the J gene TRBJ1-2, with 11 bases aligning to TRBD1. CDR1 and CDR2 (germline): MNHEY, SMNVEV (reference sequence). The CDR3 contains 15 residues. V shed 6 bases, J shed 1 base, and the junction held 4 bases outside the gene matches. The CDR3 DNA is TGTGCCAGCAGCTGGACAGGGGGCGATAACTATGGCTACACCTTC. This translates into CASSWTGGDNYGYTF.

V and J are TRBV28 and TRBJ2-2, with 7 bases identical to TRBD1. The V gene end was trimmed by 5 bases and the J gene end by 7 bases; junction bases not matched to a gene: 13. The CDR3 runs to 16 residues. Germline V CDR1 and CDR2: MDHEN, SYDVKM. The CDR3 loop reads CASSPRQGFPLGELFF. DNA for the CDR3: TGTGCCAGCAGTCCAAGACAGGGTTTCCCTCTCGGGGAGCTGTTTTTT.

This clonotype appeared many times. This chain uses TRBV30 with TRBJ1-1, with 9 positions matching TRBD1. CDR1 GTSNPN and CDR2 SVGIG come from the germline V gene (reference sequence). V was clipped by 0 bases and J by 5 bases; unmatched bases: 10. The CDR3 extends over 16 amino acids. CDR3 protein: CAWSVRPGQGWTEAFF. In DNA form, the CDR3 reads TGTGCCTGGAGTGTACGTCCGGGACAGGGTTGGACTGAAGCTTTCTTT.

The table lists this clonotype with a few counts. The rearrangement joins TRBV5-5 to TRBJ2-2; possible D gene TRBD2, 7 bases. CDR1 SGHKS and CDR2 YYEKEE come from the germline V gene (reference sequence). This CDR3 is built from 15 residues. Between the trimmed V and J ends, which lost 2 bases and 5 bases, there was a span of 13 bases. CDR3 DNA: TGTGCCAGCAGCTTCCTGGGAGGGGGTACCGGGGAGCTGTTTTTT. Protein product: CASSFLGGGTGELFF.

This clonotype was recorded many times. This rearrangement joins TRBV20-1 to TRBJ1-2, with a weak D call TRBD1 (5 bases). The CDR3 spans 13 residues. V dropped 5 bases and J dropped 4 bases, with 14 bases sitting between them. CDR1 is DFQATT, CDR2 SNEGSKA, per germline (reference sequence). The CDR3: CSARQQEGYGYTF. The DNA for the CDR3 is TGCAGTGCTCGACAGCAGGAGGGCTATGGCTACACCTTC.

The table lists this clonotype with many counts. This chain connects TRBV30 to TRBJ1-1, with D unclear. There are 12 residues in the CDR3. Germline V gene sequence: CDR1 GTSNPN, CDR2 SVGIG (reference sequence). V was pared by 0 bases and J by 7 bases, with 9 bases between. CDR3 nucleotides: TGTGCCTGGAGTGTACTCGGTAGTGAAGCTTTCTTT. Its translation is CAWSVLGSEAFF. The whole variable domain, filled in from reference TRBV30 and TRBJ1-1, reads SQTIHQWPATLVQPVGSPLSLECTVEGTSNPNLYWYRQAAGRGLQLLFYSVGIGQISSEVPQNLSASRPQDRQFILSSKKLLLSDSGFYLCAWSVLGSEAFFGQGTRLTVV.

The sample holds many counts of this clonotype. This chain links TRBV28 with TRBJ2-7; no clear D gene. V was pared by 3 bases and J by 2 bases, with 14 bases between. This CDR3 comprises 15 residues. From germline, CDR1 is MDHEN and CDR2 SYDVKM. The CDR3 sequence is CASSFAISSTYEQYF. The CDR3 DNA reads TGTGCCAGCAGTTTCGCCATTTCCTCTACCTACGAGCAGTACTTC.

This clonotype occurred many times. The gene calls are TRBV19 and TRBJ1-1, with no clear D. The CDR3 spans 13 residues. Germline-derived CDR1 and CDR2 are LNHDA and SQIVND (reference sequence). V was pared by 9 bases and J by 8 bases, with 19 bases between. The CDR3 here is CASRPFEGREAFF. DNA for the CDR3: TGTGCCAGCCGACCCTTTGAGGGTAGGGAAGCTTTCTTT.

About this clonotype: This may stem from a read error, because a much larger clone lies one nucleotide away. The gene calls are TRBV6-1 and TRBJ2-7, with D possibly matching TRBD1 (6 bases). CDR3 length equals 15 residues. Germline V gene lookup returns CDR1 MNHNS and CDR2 SASEGT. This chain's CDR3 is CASSPGTLRTYEKYF. In DNA, the CDR3 is TGTGCCAGCAGCCCCGGGACACTAAGGACCTACGAGAAGTACTTC.

This clonotype has at least ten counts. The CDR3 bases are TGTGCCTGGAGCACAGGGGGGAGCTCCTACGAGCAGTACTTC. Translating gives CAWSTGGSSYEQYF. The chain has TRBV30 and TRBJ2-7, with 8 positions matching TRBD1. V shed 3 bases and J 0 bases; nucleotides not matched to a gene: 4. From germline, CDR1 is GTSNPN and CDR2 SVGIG (reference sequence). The CDR3 has 14 residues.

This clonotype was counted ten times or more. The chain couples TRBV6-5 to TRBJ1-1; perhaps TRBD1 as D (5 bases). The CDR3 extends over 14 amino acids. V lost 2 bases to trimming and J lost 2 bases, with 9 bases between them. The germline CDR1 and CDR2 sequences are MNHEY and SVGAGI. CDR3 protein: CASSYQGVNTEAFF. CDR3 DNA: TGTGCCAGCAGTTACCAGGGAGTTAACACTGAAGCTTTCTTT.

This clonotype was recorded a few times. CDR3 sequence (DNA): TGTGCCAGCAGCCCAACAAGGAGCTACGAGCAGTACTTC. Encoded protein: CASSPTRSYEQYF. V gene TRBV5-6 combines with J gene TRBJ2-7; no clear D. The CDR3 has 13 amino acids. The V and J ends lost 4 bases and 3 bases respectively, with 11 bases between them. Germline V gene data show CDR1 as SGHDT and CDR2 as YYEEEE.

Only one count was recorded for this clonotype. The gene calls are TRBV20-1 and TRBJ2-2; D unresolved. The V end lost 3 bases, the J end lost 0 bases, and 11 bases lay between the germline ends. Per the germline V gene, CDR1 is DFQATT and CDR2 is SNEGSKA (reference sequence). The CDR3 has 15 amino acids. The CDR3 nucleotides read TGCAGTGCTAGTAAAGGCGGAGCGAACACCGGGGAGCTGTTTTTT. Amino acid sequence: CSASKGGANTGELFF.